Sequencing of this T cell receptor (beta chain) was carried out in a study of technical replicates of blood from a handful of donors. TCRdb keeps only in-frame clones here, not all; method: immunoSEQ multiplex PCR. This repertoire shows about 100,000 clones, 90% to 97% found once; its top ten account for more than 0.3%. Trimming stripped 6 bases from V and 3 bases from J, with 18 bases between. Germline-derived CDR1 and CDR2 are KGHSH and LQKENI. This CDR3 region has 15 residues. This sequence was found in a human donor in good health. The J gene is TRBJ2-7, the V gene TRBV18, with no clear D. The sample consisted of T cells isolated from PBMCs. The CDR3 spells CASSPVGRSLYEQYF. CDR3 DNA sequence: TGTGCCAGCTCCCCGGTGGGTCGGAGCCTCTACGAGCAGTACTTC. Combining the CDR3 with reference TRBV18 and TRBJ2-7 gives the whole variable domain NAGVMQNPRHLVRRRGQEARLRCSPMKGHSHVYWYRQLPEEGLKFMVYLQKENIIDESGMPKERFSAEFPKEGPSILRIQQVVRGDSAAYFCASSPVGRSLYEQYFGPGTRLTVT.